This TCR beta chain was identified during a study of blood T cell repertoires in COVID-19. About the research overall: Sites in the United States, Italy and Spain provided acute and convalescent COVID-19 samples. T cells, B-cell-depleted T cells, or PBMCs provided the cDNA or gDNA that served as material.

V gave up 7 bases and J gave up 3 bases, with 7 bases separating them. The CDR3 spans 11 residues. From germline, CDR1 is MNHEY and CDR2 SVGAGI. Original handling: The assay estimated nucleated cells by amplifying reference gene primers. Produced via immunoSEQ multiplex PCR; TCRdb's table is partial and in-frame only. That table is the source of V, J and clone size, and D and trimming were worked out from the DNA. The data show over 350,000 clones, 85% to 90% seen once. Clinical histories supplied by participants themselves formed the basis of cohort assignment. This sequence joins TRBV6-5 and TRBJ2-7, with D possibly being TRBD1 (6 bases). The sequence was collected from a woman aged 30 to 39 with acute COVID-19. The material sequenced was PBMCs or T cells enriched from blood (not recorded which). In DNA, the CDR3 is TGTGCCAGCAAACAGGGCTACGAGCAGTACTTC. This codes for CASKQGYEQYF.